This T cell receptor (beta chain) was recorded in a study of Ad26.COV2.S vaccination and SARS-CoV-2 variants. Broader study findings: Placebo recipients and vaccine recipients were similar in non-spike TCR breadth.

Worth noting for this clone: The antigen is unknown.

Some clones are missing from TCRdb's copy, which holds only in-frame ones; the method was immunoSEQ multiplex PCR. The table has some 190,000 clones, roughly 89% seen once. The V and J ends lost 6 bases and 3 bases, in that order; junction bases with no gene match: 4. Germline V gives CDR1 LNHDA, CDR2 SQIVND (reference sequence). This CDR3 is 13 amino acids long. The sequence derives from a human donor who had recovered from COVID-19. This sample comprised peripheral blood, obtained after recovery from COVID-19. The V call is TRBV19, the J call TRBJ1-2; 7 nucleotides align to TRBD1. CDR3 coding DNA: TGTGCCAGTAGCCGGGACAGATACTATGGCTACACCTTC. Translating gives CASSRDRYYGYTF.